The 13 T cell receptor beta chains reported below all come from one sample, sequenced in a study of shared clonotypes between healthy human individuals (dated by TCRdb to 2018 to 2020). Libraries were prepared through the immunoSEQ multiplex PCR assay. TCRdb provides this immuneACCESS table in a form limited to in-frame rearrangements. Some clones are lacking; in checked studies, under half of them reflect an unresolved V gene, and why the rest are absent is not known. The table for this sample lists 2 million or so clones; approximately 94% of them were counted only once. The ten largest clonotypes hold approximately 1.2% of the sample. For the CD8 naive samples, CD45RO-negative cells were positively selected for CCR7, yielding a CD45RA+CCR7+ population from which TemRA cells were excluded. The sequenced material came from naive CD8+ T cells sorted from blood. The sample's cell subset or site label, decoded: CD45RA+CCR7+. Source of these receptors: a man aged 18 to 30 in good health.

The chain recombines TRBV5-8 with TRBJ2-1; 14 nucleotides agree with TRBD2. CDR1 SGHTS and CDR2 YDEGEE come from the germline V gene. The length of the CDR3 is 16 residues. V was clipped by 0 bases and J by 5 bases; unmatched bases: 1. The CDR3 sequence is CASSLGTSGGNNEQFF. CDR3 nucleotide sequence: TGTGCCAGCAGCTTGGGGACTAGCGGGGGGAACAATGAGCAGTTCTTC.

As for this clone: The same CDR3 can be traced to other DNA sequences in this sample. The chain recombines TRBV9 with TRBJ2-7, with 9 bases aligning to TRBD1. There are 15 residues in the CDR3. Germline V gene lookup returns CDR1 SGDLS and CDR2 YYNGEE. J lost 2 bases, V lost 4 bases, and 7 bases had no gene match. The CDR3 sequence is CASSPTGQGTYEQYF. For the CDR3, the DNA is TGTGCCAGCAGCCCCACGGGACAGGGAACCTACGAGCAGTACTTC. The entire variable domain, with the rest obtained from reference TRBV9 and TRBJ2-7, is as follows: DSGVTQTPKHLITATGQRVTLRCSPRSGDLSVYWYQQSLDQGLQFLIQYYNGEERAKGNILERFSAQQFPDLHSELNLSSLELGDSALYFCASSPTGQGTYEQYFGPGTRLTVT.

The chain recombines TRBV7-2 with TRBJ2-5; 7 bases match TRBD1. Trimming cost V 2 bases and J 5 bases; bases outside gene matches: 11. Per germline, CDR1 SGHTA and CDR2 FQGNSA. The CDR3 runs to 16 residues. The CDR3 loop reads CASSLQAGGLSETQYF. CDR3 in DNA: TGTGCCAGCAGCTTACAGGCAGGGGGTCTTAGTGAGACCCAGTACTTC.

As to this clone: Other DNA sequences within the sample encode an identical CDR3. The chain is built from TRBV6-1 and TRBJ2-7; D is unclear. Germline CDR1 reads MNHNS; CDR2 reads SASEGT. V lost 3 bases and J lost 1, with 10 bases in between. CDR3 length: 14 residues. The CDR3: CASSELGSSYEQYF. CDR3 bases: TGTGCCAGCAGTGAGTTGGGCTCATCCTACGAGCAGTACTTC.

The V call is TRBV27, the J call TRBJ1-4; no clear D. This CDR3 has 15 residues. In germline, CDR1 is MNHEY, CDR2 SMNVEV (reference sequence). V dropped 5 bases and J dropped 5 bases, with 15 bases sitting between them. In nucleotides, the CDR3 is TGTGCCAGCAGTCCGAACGTGGCGGGGAATGAAAAACTGTTTTTT. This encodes CASSPNVAGNEKLFF.

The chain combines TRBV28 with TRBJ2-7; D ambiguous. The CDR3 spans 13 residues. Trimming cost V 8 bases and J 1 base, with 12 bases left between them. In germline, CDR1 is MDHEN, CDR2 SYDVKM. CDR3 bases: TGTGCCAGCGCCAAGCCGGATTCCTACGAGCAGTACTTC. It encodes CASAKPDSYEQYF.

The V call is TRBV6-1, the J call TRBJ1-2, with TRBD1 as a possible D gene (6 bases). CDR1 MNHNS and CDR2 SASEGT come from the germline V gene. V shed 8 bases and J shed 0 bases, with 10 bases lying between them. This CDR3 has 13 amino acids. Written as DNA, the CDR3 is TGTGCCAGCGGAGGGGGAACTAACTATGGCTACACCTTC. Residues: CASGGGTNYGYTF.

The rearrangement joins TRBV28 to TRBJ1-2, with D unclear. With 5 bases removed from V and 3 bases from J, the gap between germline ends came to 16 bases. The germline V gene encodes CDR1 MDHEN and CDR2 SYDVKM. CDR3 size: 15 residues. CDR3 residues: CASSPTGDGYYGYTF. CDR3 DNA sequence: TGTGCCAGCAGTCCTACGGGCGACGGCTACTATGGCTACACCTTC.

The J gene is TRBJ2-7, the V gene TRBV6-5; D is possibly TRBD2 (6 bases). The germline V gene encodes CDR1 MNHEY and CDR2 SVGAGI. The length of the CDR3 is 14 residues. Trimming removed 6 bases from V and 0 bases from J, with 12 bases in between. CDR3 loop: CASSPGTPSYEQYF. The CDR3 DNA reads TGTGCCAGCAGCCCTGGGACTCCCTCCTACGAGCAGTACTTC.

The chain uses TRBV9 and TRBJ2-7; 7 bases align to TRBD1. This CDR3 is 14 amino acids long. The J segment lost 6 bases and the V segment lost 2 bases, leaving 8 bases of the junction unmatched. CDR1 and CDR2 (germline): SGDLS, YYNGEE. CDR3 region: CASSVGKGALEQYF. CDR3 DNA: TGTGCCAGCAGCGTGGGAAAGGGGGCCCTCGAGCAGTACTTC. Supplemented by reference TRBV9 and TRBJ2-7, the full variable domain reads DSGVTQTPKHLITATGQRVTLRCSPRSGDLSVYWYQQSLDQGLQFLIQYYNGEERAKGNILERFSAQQFPDLHSELNLSSLELGDSALYFCASSVGKGALEQYFGPGTRLTVT.

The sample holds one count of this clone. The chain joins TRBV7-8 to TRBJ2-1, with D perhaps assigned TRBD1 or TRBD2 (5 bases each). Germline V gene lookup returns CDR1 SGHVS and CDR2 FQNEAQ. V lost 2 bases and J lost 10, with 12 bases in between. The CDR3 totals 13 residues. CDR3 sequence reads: CASSLPGTPEQFF. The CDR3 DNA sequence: TGTGCCAGCAGCTTACCAGGGACGCCCGAGCAGTTCTTC.

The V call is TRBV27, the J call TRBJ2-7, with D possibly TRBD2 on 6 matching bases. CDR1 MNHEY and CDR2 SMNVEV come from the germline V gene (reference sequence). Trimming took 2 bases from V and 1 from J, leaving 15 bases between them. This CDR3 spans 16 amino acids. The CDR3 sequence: CASSLIAGGESYEQYF. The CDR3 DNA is TGTGCCAGCAGTTTAATAGCTGGAGGGGAGTCCTACGAGCAGTACTTC.

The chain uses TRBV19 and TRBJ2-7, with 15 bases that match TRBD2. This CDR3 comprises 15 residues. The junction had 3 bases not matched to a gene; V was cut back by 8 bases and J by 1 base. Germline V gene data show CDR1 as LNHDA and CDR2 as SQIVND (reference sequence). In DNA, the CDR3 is TGTGCCAGTTCGGGACTAGCGGGAGGTTCCTACGAGCAGTACTTC. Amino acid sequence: CASSGLAGGSYEQYF.